This passage covers 21 T cell receptor beta chains from one sample sequenced in a study of blood T cell repertoires in COVID-19. The table came from immunoSEQ multiplex PCR; TCRdb's copy has only in-frame clones and leaves some out. The table has 140,000 to 150,000 clones, roughly 88% seen once. The specimen sequenced was PBMCs or T cells enriched from blood (not recorded which). The receptors shown here come from a woman aged 25 to 39 with acute COVID-19.

This clone was detected once. This chain uses TRBV30 with TRBJ1-3; TRBD1 agrees at 11 bases. The V gene's germline CDR1 is GTSNPN and CDR2 SVGIG (reference sequence). V shed 2 bases and J 0 bases; nucleotides not matched to a gene: 9. The CDR3 spans 18 residues. The CDR3 spells CAWSIGQGATNSGNTIYF. The CDR3 coding sequence is TGTGCCTGGAGTATTGGACAGGGGGCGACTAACTCTGGAAACACCATATATTTT.

This chain connects TRBV7-2 to TRBJ2-5; 13 bases line up with TRBD2. The CDR3 loop spans 18 amino acids. Germline values: CDR1 SGHTA, CDR2 FQGNSA. The ends lost 5 bases at V and 0 bases at J; junction bases unmatched: 9. The CDR3 DNA reads TGTGCCAGCAGCGTAAGGACTAGCGGGAGCCCCCACCAAGAGACCCAGTACTTC. Amino acid sequence: CASSVRTSGSPHQETQYF.

This clone was seen just once. The J gene is TRBJ1-2, the V gene TRBV29-1; 7 bases line up with TRBD1. This CDR3 is 15 amino acids long. Looked up from germline, CDR1 is SQVTM and CDR2 is ANQGSEA. V shed 3 bases, J shed 8 bases, and the junction held 15 bases outside the gene matches. This CDR3 is CSVDSHISTGLGYTF. DNA for the CDR3: TGCAGCGTTGATTCGCACATTTCGACAGGGCTAGGCTACACCTTC. The entire variable domain, with the rest obtained from reference TRBV29-1 and TRBJ1-2, is as follows: SAVISQKPSRDICQRGTSLTIQCQVDSQVTMMFWYRQQPGQSLTLIATANQGSEATYESGFVIDKFPISRPNLTFSTLTVSNMSPEDSSIYLCSVDSHISTGLGYTFGSGTRLTVV.

The genes are TRBV5-6 and TRBJ2-1; possibly TRBD2 for D (5 bases). V was pared by 0 bases and J by 2 bases, with 12 bases between. Germline V gives CDR1 SGHDT, CDR2 YYEEEE. This CDR3 contains 16 residues. CDR3 in amino acids: CASSLVETRTYNEQFF. In DNA form, the CDR3 reads TGTGCCAGCAGCTTGGTAGAAACTAGGACCTACAATGAGCAGTTCTTC.

This clone came up a few times. The chain links TRBV3-1 (or the pseudogene TRBV3-2) to TRBJ2-7, with 9 positions matching TRBD1. The CDR3 is 14 amino acids. Germline CDR1 and CDR2: LGHDT and YNNKEL (reference sequence). Unmatched junction bases numbered 7, after V lost 4 bases and J lost 6 bases. The CDR3 nucleotides read TGTGCCAGCAGCCCGAGACAGGGGGAGGTCGAGCAGTACTTC. The encoded protein is CASSPRQGEVEQYF.

The chain couples TRBV14 to TRBJ2-3; TRBD1 agrees at 7 bases. The CDR3 length is 18 residues. Losses at the gene ends were 4 bases for V and 1 base for J; bases not matched to a gene: 14. In germline, CDR1 is SGHDN, CDR2 FVKESK. CDR3 DNA sequence: TGTGCCAGCAGCCCTCGACTCGACAGGGCTTTCGGCACAGATACGCAGTATTTT. It specifies CASSPRLDRAFGTDTQYF.

This rearrangement joins TRBV19 to TRBJ2-3, with TRBD2 identical over 7 bases. With V trimmed by 0 bases and J by 1 base, 4 bases remained unmatched. The CDR3 runs 16 residues. The germline V gene has CDR1 LNHDA and CDR2 SQIVND (reference sequence). CDR3 nucleotides: TGTGCCAGTAGTATAGATTCTGGGAGGGGCACAGATACGCAGTATTTT. Residues: CASSIDSGRGTDTQYF.

The rearrangement links TRBV6-5 to TRBJ2-3; D gene uncertain. V shed 2 bases and J shed 6 bases, with 6 bases lying between them. Germline CDR1 reads MNHEY; CDR2 reads SVGAGI. This CDR3 is 12 amino acids long. CDR3 protein: CASSYPLDTQYF. The CDR3 DNA reads TGTGCCAGCAGTTACCCCCTGGATACGCAGTATTTT.

The rearrangement joins TRBV5-1 to TRBJ2-4; D is unclear. Trimming took off 1 base at V and 8 bases at J, with 13 bases between the two ends. In germline, CDR1 is SGHRS, CDR2 YFSETQ. The CDR3 is 14 amino acids. The CDR3 DNA reads TGCGCCAGCAGCTTGCAGGTGGGCACGGACATTCAGTACTTC. Its protein is CASSLQVGTDIQYF.

The J gene is TRBJ1-4, the V gene TRBV4-1; 7 bases match TRBD1. Losses at the gene ends were 4 bases for V and 5 bases for J; bases not matched to a gene: 7. This CDR3 is built from 15 residues. CDR1 MGHRA and CDR2 YSYEKL come from the germline V gene. CDR3 DNA sequence: TGCGCCAGCAGCCGGCCGGGACAGAAGAATGAAAAACTGTTTTTT. Its translation is CASSRPGQKNEKLFF.

This rearrangement joins TRBV7-2 to TRBJ2-1; 7 bases are a match to TRBD2. Germline V CDR1 and CDR2: SGHTA, FQGNSA. Trimming removed 5 bases from V and 2 bases from J; junction bases left unmatched: 6. CDR3 length: 15 residues. CDR3 sequence reads: CASSPQAGPYNEQFF. CDR3 DNA sequence: TGTGCCAGCAGCCCACAAGCGGGACCCTACAATGAGCAGTTCTTC.

The V call is TRBV7-9, the J call TRBJ2-1; 7 nucleotides align to TRBD2. This CDR3 comprises 15 residues. The V and J ends lost 4 bases and 0 bases, in that order; junction bases with no gene match: 3. Germline values: CDR1 SEHNR, CDR2 FQNEAQ (reference sequence). The CDR3 reads CASSWASGSYNEQFF. For the CDR3, the DNA is TGTGCCAGCAGCTGGGCTAGCGGCTCCTACAATGAGCAGTTCTTC.

This rearrangement joins TRBV3-1 (or the pseudogene TRBV3-2) to TRBJ2-1; the D is unclear. CDR1 and CDR2 from the germline V gene are LGHDT and YNNKEL (reference sequence). Trimming shortened V by 7 bases and J by 6 bases, and 13 bases separated the two germline ends. The length of the CDR3 is 13 residues. This CDR3 is CASNPRLGNEQFF. The DNA for the CDR3 is TGTGCCAGCAACCCACGACTGGGCAATGAGCAGTTCTTC.

The rearrangement links TRBV7-3 to TRBJ2-7, with D perhaps matching TRBD2 (6 bases). Germline V gene sequence: CDR1 SGHTA, CDR2 FQGTGA. This CDR3 contains 14 residues. V lost 5 bases to trimming and J lost 3 bases, with 14 bases between them. The CDR3 here is CASSPNPGGYEQYF. CDR3 DNA sequence: TGTGCCAGCAGCCCCAACCCCGGGGGCTACGAGCAGTACTTC.

The chain is built from TRBV28 and TRBJ1-1; 7 nucleotides align to TRBD1. CDR1 is MDHEN, CDR2 SYDVKM, per germline. CDR3 length: 15 amino acids. V dropped 5 bases and J dropped 3; count of bases not matched to a gene: 9. CDR3 bases: TGTGCCAGCAGTGTAAGGGCAGGGGGTTACACTGAAGCTTTCTTT. This encodes CASSVRAGGYTEAFF.

The chain couples TRBV7-8 to TRBJ2-2; no clear D. The germline CDR1 and CDR2 sequences are SGHVS and FQNEAQ. Trimming took 7 bases from V and 5 from J, leaving 8 bases between them. This CDR3 has 12 amino acids. The CDR3 sequence: CASTTGTGELFF. CDR3 bases: TGTGCCAGCACGACCGGGACCGGGGAGCTGTTTTTT.

The chain links TRBV7-2 to TRBJ1-4; maybe TRBD1 (5 bases). There are 14 residues in the CDR3. Trimming pared 3 bases from V and 5 bases from J, leaving 10 bases between. The germline V gene has CDR1 SGHTA and CDR2 FQGNSA. CDR3 in amino acids: CASSLPGSNEKLFF. CDR3 nucleotides: TGTGCCAGCAGCTTGCCAGGGTCCAATGAAAAACTGTTTTTT.

The chain combines TRBV7-2 with TRBJ2-7; 10 nucleotides line up with TRBD1. Germline CDR1 reads SGHTA; CDR2 reads FQGNSA. Germline trimming cut 5 bases from V and 2 bases from J; bases unmatched to any gene: 3. The CDR3 spans 14 residues. DNA for the CDR3: TGTGCCAGCAGCCCGACAGGGGGCGCCTACGAGCAGTACTTC. Protein: CASSPTGGAYEQYF. The complete variable domain, with remaining parts taken from reference TRBV7-2 and TRBJ2-7, reads GAGVSQSPSNKVTEKGKDVELRCDPISGHTALYWYRQSLGQGLEFLIYFQGNSAPDKSGLPSDRFSAERTGGSVSTLTIQRTQQEDSAVYLCASSPTGGAYEQYFGPGTRLTVT.

CDR3 coding DNA: TGCGCCAGCAGCCAGACACCCGGTTCCCCCTACGAGCAGTACTTC. Its translation: CASSQTPGSPYEQYF. This chain links TRBV4-3 with TRBJ2-7; D call uncertain. The CDR3 sequence is 15 residues long. V was cut by 3 bases and J by 2 bases, with 14 bases left in between. Germline V gene sequence: CDR1 LGHNA, CDR2 YSLEER.

The V gene is TRBV11-2, the J gene TRBJ2-7; D is undetermined. The CDR3 is made up of 15 amino acids. The ends were cut back, 2 bases at V and 2 bases at J, with 13 bases in the middle. Germline-derived CDR1 and CDR2 are SGHAT and FQNNGV. CDR3 nucleotide sequence: TGTGCCAGCAGCTTAAAGGTTGGCGGCACCTACGAGCAGTACTTC. It translates to CASSLKVGGTYEQYF.

V usage is TRBV7-6 and J usage is TRBJ2-5; 9 nucleotides agree with TRBD1. The CDR3 runs 15 residues. Germline V gene lookup returns CDR1 SGHVS and CDR2 FNYEAQ. Trimming removed 4 bases from V and 4 bases from J; junction bases left unmatched: 7. The CDR3 nucleotides read TGTGCCAGCAGCTGGGGACAGGGAGGTCTAGAGACCCAGTACTTC. This sequence encodes CASSWGQGGLETQYF.